A selection of T cell receptor beta chains follows, all from one sample in a study of blood T cells in healthy people across ages. TCRdb passed the 5' RACE reads through MiXCR, listing each CDR3 protein once. The sample comprises roughly 680,000 distinct CDR3 sequences, about 51% of which are singletons, and about 13% rests with the top ten. Sequenced input: blood. These receptors were collected from an elderly woman in good health. Both conserved end residues are trimmed from each CDR3.

j_call v_call cdr3_aa
TRBJ1-2 TRBV7-2 ASGFPNYGYT
TRBJ1-5 TRBV7-9 ASSPPTGWPQH
TRBJ2-1 TRBV15 ATSRIFRGGVRLDEQF
TRBJ2-5 TRBV20-1 SASRAGLEETQY
TRBJ2-1 TRBV25-1 ASSRAGRIHEQF
TRBJ1-2 TRBV12-3/TRBV12-4 ASSLPLFTNYGYT
TRBJ2-1 TRBV6-5 ASSYSPGPYNEQF
. TRBV5-1 ASSVLIGETQY
TRBJ2-4 TRBV4-1 ASSQDLSLTDPY
TRBJ1-2 TRBV30 AWRSDGNGYT
TRBJ2-6 TRBV28 ASSLRPSGANVLT
TRBJ2-1 TRBV10-3 AISEREVYNEQF
TRBJ1-2 TRBV2 ASRVGDRGYT
TRBJ2-1 TRBV7-9 ASSDSGRNSYNEQF
TRBJ2-3 TRBV7-2 ASSFTSGASQDTQY
TRBJ1-2 TRBV20-1 SARGQGGGYGYT
TRBJ2-5 TRBV6-5 ASSYSTQETQY
TRBJ2-5 TRBV5-1 ASSPLTSSSYKQY
TRBJ2-1 TRBV20-1 SARRPGTRYNEQF
TRBJ2-1 TRBV7-7 ASSVVQHNEQF
TRBJ1-4 TRBV11-1 ASSQKGAATNEKLF
TRBJ2-2 TRBV7-9 ASSFGYSTGELF
TRBJ2-1 TRBV7-9 ASSLLGTPGSYNEQF
TRBJ2-3 TRBV12-3/TRBV12-4 ASSFQRLRADAQY
TRBJ1-5 TRBV7-2 ASSLEVSGQPQH
TRBJ2-3 TRBV25-1 ASSVGSTQY
TRBJ2-6 TRBV25-1 ASSAQGGLFSGANVLT
TRBJ2-1 TRBV28 ASTLGGATGNEQF
TRBJ2-7 TRBV7-8 ASSEVSYEQY
TRBJ1-4 TRBV20-1 SAPEVNEKLF
TRBJ2-5 TRBV20-1 SARRTSQETQY
TRBJ1-1 TRBV9 ASRGSSVEAF
TRBJ2-5 TRBV20-1 SARASGNEQY
TRBJ2-5 TRBV20-1 SALLTGLGNEQY
. TRBV20-1 SARNEARQGVGEQY
TRBJ2-2 TRBV6-1 ASSVRLAGTGELF
TRBJ1-2 TRBV20-1 SAPDRPYGYT